The source of this T cell receptor (beta chain) is a study of T cells after yellow fever vaccination. General study findings and limits: Clonotypes found in both CD4 and CD8 compartments made up a small share.

UMIs and a universal primer site were added when TCR cDNA was made by 5'RACE template switching. Using its own MiXCR run on the 5' RACE reads, TCRdb lists one record per CDR3 protein. The table has about 170,000 distinct CDR3 sequences, approximately 9.9% seen once; the top ten hold approximately 34%. The V and J ends lost 4 bases and 4 bases respectively, with 4 bases between them. The CDR3 is made up of 12 amino acids. Germline V gene lookup returns CDR1 MNHEY and CDR2 SVGAGI. The sample holds many counts of this clonotype. Its target is not known. The V gene is TRBV6-5, the J gene TRBJ2-2; D gene unclear. Source: CD8+ T cells sorted from PBMCs, taken 15 days after the yellow fever booster vaccination. The TCR sequence derives from a man younger than 35 who received the YFV17D yellow fever vaccine. In DNA form, the CDR3 reads TGTGCCAGCAGTTTATTCACCGGGGAGCTGTTTTTT. Protein sequence: CASSLFTGELFF.